One sample yielded the 12 T cell receptor beta chains listed below, sequenced in a study of OX40 agonist ivuxolimab in advanced cancers. The table came from immunoSEQ multiplex PCR; TCRdb's copy has only in-frame clones and leaves some out. This sample carries tens of thousands of clones, more than 75% of them seen once, and the ten largest clones take 11%. Material: CD4+ or CD8+ T cells sorted from blood, obtained in a trial of the OX40 agonist ivuxolimab. Receptor source: an adult with an advanced solid tumor such as melanoma, head and neck, liver or kidney cancer.

The chain links TRBV11-3 to TRBJ2-3, with 7 bases lining up with TRBD1. V dropped 4 bases and J dropped 2; count of bases not matched to a gene: 18. The CDR3 runs to 19 residues. CDR1 and CDR2 (germline): SGHNT, YENEEA. The CDR3 protein is CASSSNFPIEGAPTDTQYF. The DNA for the CDR3 is TGTGCCAGCAGCTCAAACTTCCCCATCGAGGGGGCACCCACAGATACGCAGTATTTT.

The rearrangement joins TRBV7-9 to TRBJ2-2, with unresolved D. V gave up 5 bases and J gave up 1 base, with 14 bases separating them. The CDR3 has 16 amino acids. The germline CDR1 and CDR2 sequences are SEHNR and FQNEAQ (reference sequence). The CDR3 protein is CASSNPRGENTGELFF. The DNA for the CDR3 is TGTGCCAGCAGCAACCCGCGCGGTGAGAACACCGGGGAGCTGTTTTTT.

In its sample, this clone ranks as medium-sized (0.01 to 0.1%). The genes are TRBV7-9 and TRBJ2-7; D is unresolved. V lost 5 bases and J 0 bases, leaving 8 bases between the germline ends. This CDR3 spans 13 amino acids. Germline CDR1 and CDR2: SEHNR and FQNEAQ (reference sequence). The CDR3 coding sequence is TGTGCCAGCAGCCAATATAGCTCCTACGAGCAGTACTTC. Translation: CASSQYSSYEQYF.

The J gene is TRBJ2-7, the V gene TRBV10-3, with 7 bases aligning to TRBD2. With V trimmed by 11 bases and J by 7 bases, 14 bases remained unmatched. The CDR3 has 13 residues. The germline CDR1 and CDR2 sequences are ENHRY and SYGVKD. This CDR3 is CALSTGGAGEQYF. The CDR3 DNA follows: TGTGCCCTCTCAACAGGCGGAGCGGGGGAGCAGTACTTC.

This chain uses TRBV5-1 with TRBJ2-7; the match to TRBD2 covers 8 bases. The CDR3 extends over 14 amino acids. Looked up from germline, CDR1 is SGHRS and CDR2 is YFSETQ. The V and J ends lost 3 bases and 3 bases, in that order; junction bases with no gene match: 5. This chain's CDR3 is CASSWLAGNYEQYF. The CDR3 DNA is TGCGCCAGCAGCTGGTTAGCGGGAAACTACGAGCAGTACTTC.

This chain connects TRBV9 to TRBJ2-7; perhaps TRBD1 as D (5 bases). Germline CDR1 SGDLS, CDR2 YYNGEE. Trimming pared 0 bases from V and 3 bases from J, leaving 10 bases between. The CDR3 runs 14 residues. Here the CDR3 reads CASSVAGLDYEQYF. The CDR3 coding sequence is TGTGCCAGCAGCGTAGCAGGGTTGGACTACGAGCAGTACTTC.

Relative to its sample, this clone is medium-sized (0.01 to 0.1%). The J gene is TRBJ2-7, the V gene TRBV11-2; no reliable D call. This CDR3 contains 14 residues. Germline assignment: CDR1 SGHAT and CDR2 FQNNGV. Deletions cut 1 base from V and 2 bases from J, with 9 bases between. The CDR3, as DNA: TGTGCCAGCAGCTTAGGGGCTCCACCCTACGAGCAGTACTTC. Translation: CASSLGAPPYEQYF.

The chain links TRBV4-1 to TRBJ2-1; 11 bases agree with TRBD2. The CDR3 has 16 residues. In germline, CDR1 is MGHRA, CDR2 YSYEKL. After removal of 5 bases from V and 7 bases from J, the junction contained 10 bases not matched to a gene. CDR3 protein: CASSWVAGGTFNEQFF. DNA of the CDR3: TGCGCCAGCAGCTGGGTAGCGGGGGGGACCTTTAATGAGCAGTTCTTC.

The V call is TRBV6-5, the J call TRBJ1-2; D is unclear. The CDR3 is made up of 14 amino acids. The V gene's germline CDR1 is MNHEY and CDR2 SVGAGI. V lost 0 bases and J lost 6, with 11 bases in between. The CDR3 DNA follows: TGTGCCAGCAGTTACTCCGGCGGCGGGGATGGCTACACCTTC. It translates to CASSYSGGGDGYTF.

The V call is TRBV7-6, the J call TRBJ2-1; the D gene is possibly TRBD2 (6 bases). Between the trimmed V and J ends, which lost 8 bases and 2 bases, there was a span of 16 bases. Germline-derived CDR1 and CDR2 are SGHVS and FNYEAQ. The CDR3 totals 15 residues. The CDR3 region has the DNA TGTGCCAGCTTCACCGGGACTTCCACCTACAATGAGCAGTTCTTC. Protein product: CASFTGTSTYNEQFF.

This chain links TRBV30 with TRBJ1-1; 10 bases align to TRBD1. Trimming cost V 5 bases and J 5 bases; bases outside gene matches: 14. Germline V CDR1 and CDR2: GTSNPN, SVGIG (reference sequence). The CDR3 runs to 16 residues. CDR3 protein: CAWAPGQGRIGTEAFF. CDR3 coding DNA: TGTGCCTGGGCTCCGGGACAGGGGAGGATTGGAACTGAAGCTTTCTTT.

The chain links TRBV5-1 to TRBJ2-7; D possibly corresponds to TRBD2 (6 bases). The ends were cut back, 5 bases at V and 4 bases at J, with 13 bases in the middle. The germline CDR1 and CDR2 sequences are SGHRS and YFSETQ. The CDR3 is 13 residues long. CDR3 DNA sequence: TGCGCCAGCAGTCAGGGAGGTACGTACGAGCAGTACTTC. As protein: CASSQGGTYEQYF.